This TCR beta chain came from a study of Graves' ophthalmopathy and Graves' hyperthyroidism. Overall study: Pretreatment peripheral blood was obtained at initial diagnosis.

The sequenced template was RNA, covering the TCR beta CDR3 region. HTBI-primed RT-PCR formed the first round, and a multiplex PCR formed the second. TCRdb re-analysed the multiplex PCR reads in MiXCR, keeping a single row per CDR3 protein. The sample lists about 640,000 distinct CDR3 sequences, more than 40% seen once, with 3% to 3.5% in the top ten. Regarding the study as a whole: Blood was where most expanded thyroid clonotypes above 0.001 frequency also turned up.

Active ophthalmopathy (CAS at least 3, NOSPECS at least 4), lasting under 3 months. Comment on this clonotype: What it binds is not known.

This CDR3 contains 14 residues. V lost 8 bases and J 3 bases, leaving 17 bases between the germline ends. Per germline, CDR1 MGHDK and CDR2 SYGVNS. This clonotype was sampled from an adult man with Graves' ophthalmopathy. J is TRBJ2-7 and V is TRBV25-1; D tentatively fits TRBD1 or TRBD2 (5 bases each). Source material: peripheral blood. CDR3 residues: CASARDAADYEQYF. The DNA for the CDR3 is TGTGCCAGCGCCCGGGACGCCGCTGACTACGAGCAGTACTTC.